These 19 T cell receptor beta chains came from one sample sequenced in a study of shared clonotypes between healthy human individuals. Profiling relied on immunoSEQ multiplex PCR, and the TCRdb table lists in-frame clones only, not all of them. The sample yields approximately 1,500,000 clones, approximately 98% seen once. The sequencing sample was made of naive CD4+ T cells sorted from blood. This sample's subset: CD45RA+ positively selected. Receptor source: a man aged 25-40 years in good health.

V and J are TRBV20-1 and TRBJ2-1; D is possibly TRBD2 (5 bases). The CDR3 is 10 residues long. CDR1 and CDR2 from the germline V gene are DFQATT and SNEGSKA (reference sequence). V was shortened by 7 bases and J by 10 bases, with 11 bases between the two germline ends. The CDR3 bases are TGCAGTGTGTCCGGACTCGAGCAGTTCTTC. Encoded protein: CSVSGLEQFF.

The chain uses TRBV10-3 and TRBJ2-7; D not certain. The CDR3 runs 15 residues. Germline V gene sequence: CDR1 ENHRY, CDR2 SYGVKD. V was pared by 3 bases and J by 5 bases, with 17 bases between. This CDR3 reads CAISDRRAQSHEQYF. The CDR3 DNA is TGTGCCATCAGTGACCGCCGGGCCCAGTCCCACGAGCAGTACTTC.

The chain joins TRBV11-1 to TRBJ1-4; D is possibly TRBD1 (6 bases). Germline-derived CDR1 and CDR2 are SGHAT and FQDESV (reference sequence). V was clipped by 5 bases and J by 8 bases, with 12 bases between them. CDR3 length: 13 residues. CDR3 sequence reads: CASSQDRNEKLFF. In nucleotides, the CDR3 is TGTGCCAGCAGCCAAGACAGGAACGAAAAACTGTTTTTT.

The gene calls are TRBV7-3 and TRBJ1-1; D is uncertain. V lost 0 bases and J 7 bases, leaving 9 bases between the germline ends. Germline lookup yields CDR1 SGHTA and CDR2 FQGTGA. The CDR3 is made up of 13 amino acids. The CDR3 DNA reads as TGTGCCAGCAGCTTAACGATAGCTAGTGAAGCTTTCTTT. Translation: CASSLTIASEAFF.

CDR3 loop: CSASDGPLNIQYF. The CDR3, as DNA: TGCAGCGCCTCGGATGGCCCCTTAAACATTCAGTACTTC. The chain uses TRBV29-1 and TRBJ2-4; D gene uncertain. The CDR3 consists of 13 residues. Germline lookup yields CDR1 SQVTM and CDR2 ANQGSEA. Trimming removed 7 bases from V and 6 bases from J, with 16 bases in between.

The chain combines TRBV5-1 with TRBJ2-3; 7 bases line up with TRBD1. The CDR3 spans 15 residues. Looked up from germline, CDR1 is SGHRS and CDR2 is YFSETQ. V trimming: 4 bases; J trimming: 3 bases; junction bases outside the gene matches: 8. The CDR3 loop is CASSTGTAETDTQYF. The CDR3 DNA follows: TGCGCCAGCAGCACGGGGACAGCCGAAACAGATACGCAGTATTTT.

The chain employs TRBV4-3 and TRBJ1-3; weak D call: TRBD1 (5 bases). Deletions cut 4 bases from V and 0 bases from J, with 7 bases between. CDR1 is LGHNA, CDR2 YSLEER, per germline. CDR3 size: 14 residues. CDR3 DNA sequence: TGCGCCAGCAGCCCAACAGGCTCTGGAAACACCATATATTTT. Translated: CASSPTGSGNTIYF.

This clone was detected only once. V and J are TRBV9 and TRBJ2-2, with D possibly being TRBD1 (5 bases). The CDR3 is made up of 15 amino acids. Germline assignment: CDR1 SGDLS and CDR2 YYNGEE. The V end lost 5 bases, the J end lost 7 bases, and 18 bases lay between the germline ends. This CDR3 reads CASRAQAGNDGELFF. The CDR3 nucleotides read TGTGCCAGCAGGGCACAGGCAGGGAACGACGGGGAGCTGTTTTTT.

The J gene is TRBJ1-5, the V gene TRBV19; 9 nucleotides match TRBD1. In germline, CDR1 is LNHDA, CDR2 SQIVND (reference sequence). Germline trimming cut 10 bases from V and 5 bases from J; bases unmatched to any gene: 9. The CDR3 has 14 amino acids. The CDR3 sequence is CATEMTGGHQPQHF. As DNA, the CDR3 is TGTGCCACCGAGATGACAGGGGGACATCAGCCCCAGCATTTT.

The CDR3 DNA reads TGTGCCAGCAGCATGCGACCGGGAATCTCCGGGGAGCTGTTTTTT. Translated, it gives CASSMRPGISGELFF. This chain uses TRBV9 with TRBJ2-2; tentatively, D is TRBD2 (5 bases). The CDR3 runs to 15 residues. V lost 4 bases and J 6 bases, leaving 16 bases between the germline ends. Germline values: CDR1 SGDLS, CDR2 YYNGEE.

The gene calls are TRBV7-7 and TRBJ2-1; TRBD1 is a possible D gene (5 bases). Germline V lookup: CDR1 SSHAT, CDR2 FNYEAQ (reference sequence). The V and J ends lost 2 bases and 6 bases respectively, with 17 bases between them. The CDR3 runs to 16 residues. The CDR3 protein is CASSLRLGPLSNEQFF. Written as DNA, the CDR3 is TGTGCCAGCAGCTTAAGGCTGGGGCCGTTGAGCAATGAGCAGTTCTTC.

The chain carries TRBV29-1 and TRBJ2-7; weak D call: TRBD1 (6 bases). Germline V gene sequence: CDR1 SQVTM, CDR2 ANQGSEA. The CDR3 spans 12 residues. Deletions cut 4 bases from V and 2 bases from J, with 9 bases between. The CDR3 region is CSVVSGAYEQYF. The CDR3 coding sequence is TGCAGCGTTGTTTCAGGGGCCTACGAGCAGTACTTC.

CDR3 nucleotides: TGTGCCATCAGTGAGTCGGTTGCGGGCTACGAGCAGTACTTC. This sequence encodes CAISESVAGYEQYF. The chain recombines TRBV10-3 with TRBJ2-7; tentatively, D is TRBD2 (5 bases). This CDR3 is 14 amino acids long. CDR1 and CDR2 from the germline V gene are ENHRY and SYGVKD. V was pared by 0 bases and J by 3 bases, with 9 bases between.

The chain carries TRBV5-1 and TRBJ1-1; D gene uncertain. Trimming pared 4 bases from V and 4 bases from J, leaving 14 bases between. Per the germline V gene, CDR1 is SGHRS and CDR2 is YFSETQ. This CDR3 contains 14 residues. The CDR3 region has the DNA TGCGCCAGCAGCCCCTCGGGTGTCGGCACTGAAGCTTTCTTT. It encodes CASSPSGVGTEAFF. Filled out from reference TRBV5-1 and TRBJ1-1, the complete variable domain reads KAGVTQTPRYLIKTRGQQVTLSCSPISGHRSVSWYQQTPGQGLQFLFEYFSETQRNKGNFPGRFSGRQFSNSRSEMNVSTLELGDSALYLCASSPSGVGTEAFFGQGTRLTVV.

The chain is built from TRBV25-1 and TRBJ2-7, with 12 bases identical to TRBD1. With V trimmed by 7 bases and J by 10 bases, 11 bases remained unmatched. Germline V lookup: CDR1 MGHDK, CDR2 SYGVNS. The CDR3 is 14 amino acids. The CDR3 protein is CASIQTGQGARQYF. The CDR3 region has the DNA TGTGCCAGCATCCAAACGGGACAGGGGGCGCGTCAGTACTTC.

The chain carries TRBV6-1 and TRBJ1-1; TRBD1 is a possible D gene (5 bases). Germline loops: CDR1 MNHNS, CDR2 SASEGT. V was pared by 6 bases and J by 1 base, with 12 bases between. The CDR3 is made up of 14 amino acids. CDR3 protein: CASRAPGANTEAFF. DNA of the CDR3: TGTGCCAGCAGGGCGCCCGGGGCGAACACTGAAGCTTTCTTT.

The chain has TRBV21-1 and TRBJ2-7; the table's TRBD1 call for D was not verified on the DNA. TRBV21-1 is noted as a pseudogene. This CDR3 has 16 amino acids. CDR3 loop: CASSNIWDRGHYEQYF. CDR3 nucleotide sequence: TGTGCCAGCAGCAACATCTGGGACAGAGGACACTACGAGCAGTACTTC.

V is TRBV5-1 and J is TRBJ2-5; 12 bases map to TRBD2. V trimming: 4 bases; J trimming: 3 bases; junction bases outside the gene matches: 4. The germline gives CDR1 SGHRS, CDR2 YFSETQ. The CDR3 sequence is 15 residues long. The CDR3 reads CASSGLAGTKETQYF. DNA of the CDR3: TGCGCCAGCAGCGGACTAGCGGGGACAAAAGAGACCCAGTACTTC. The complete variable domain, with remaining parts taken from reference TRBV5-1 and TRBJ2-5, reads KAGVTQTPRYLIKTRGQQVTLSCSPISGHRSVSWYQQTPGQGLQFLFEYFSETQRNKGNFPGRFSGRQFSNSRSEMNVSTLELGDSALYLCASSGLAGTKETQYFGPGTRLLVL.

The rearrangement uses TRBV29-1 and TRBJ1-4; no reliable D call. Trimming cost V 4 bases and J 6 bases, with 15 bases left between them. Per the germline V gene, CDR1 is SQVTM and CDR2 is ANQGSEA. The CDR3 covers 14 residues. For the CDR3, the DNA is TGCAGCGTTGCACCACAACGAAGGGATGAAAAACTGTTTTTT. This translates into CSVAPQRRDEKLFF.